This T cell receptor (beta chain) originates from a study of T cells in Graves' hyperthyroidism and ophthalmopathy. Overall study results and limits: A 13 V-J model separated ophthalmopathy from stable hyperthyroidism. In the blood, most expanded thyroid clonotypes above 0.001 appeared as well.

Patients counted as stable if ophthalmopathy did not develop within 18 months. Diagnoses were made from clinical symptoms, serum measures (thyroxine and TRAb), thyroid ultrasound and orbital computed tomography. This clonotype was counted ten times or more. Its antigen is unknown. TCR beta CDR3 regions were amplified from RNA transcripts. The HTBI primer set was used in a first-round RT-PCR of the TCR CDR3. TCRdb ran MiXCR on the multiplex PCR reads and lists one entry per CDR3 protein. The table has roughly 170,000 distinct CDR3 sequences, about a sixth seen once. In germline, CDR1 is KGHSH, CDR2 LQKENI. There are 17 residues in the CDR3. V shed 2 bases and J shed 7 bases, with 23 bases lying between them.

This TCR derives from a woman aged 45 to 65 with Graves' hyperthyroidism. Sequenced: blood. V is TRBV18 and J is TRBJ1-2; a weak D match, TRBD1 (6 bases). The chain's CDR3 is CASSPLRDKFRPGGYTF. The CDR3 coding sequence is TGTGCCAGCTCACCATTACGGGACAAGTTTCGGCCAGGTGGCTACACCTTC.